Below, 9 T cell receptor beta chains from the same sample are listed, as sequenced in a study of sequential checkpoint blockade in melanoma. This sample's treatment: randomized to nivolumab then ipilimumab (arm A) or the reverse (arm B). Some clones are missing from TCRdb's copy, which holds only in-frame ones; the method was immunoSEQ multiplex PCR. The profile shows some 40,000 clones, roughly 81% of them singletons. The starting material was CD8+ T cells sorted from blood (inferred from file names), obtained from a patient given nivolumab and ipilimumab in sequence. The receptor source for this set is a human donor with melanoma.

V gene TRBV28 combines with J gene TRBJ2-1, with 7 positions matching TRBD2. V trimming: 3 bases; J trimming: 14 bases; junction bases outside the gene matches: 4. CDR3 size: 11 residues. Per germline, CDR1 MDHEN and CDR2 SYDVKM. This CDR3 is CASSFSGREFF. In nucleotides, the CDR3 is TGTGCCAGCAGTTTTTCGGGGAGGGAGTTCTTC.

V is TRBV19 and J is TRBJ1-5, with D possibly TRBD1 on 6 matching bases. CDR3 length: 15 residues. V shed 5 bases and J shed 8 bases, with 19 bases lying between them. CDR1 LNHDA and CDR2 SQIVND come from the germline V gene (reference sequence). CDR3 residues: CASSPLMGAYEPQHF. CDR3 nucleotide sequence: TGTGCCAGTAGTCCCCTCATGGGGGCATATGAGCCCCAGCATTTT.

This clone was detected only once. In DNA form, the CDR3 reads TGTGCCAGCAGTGAAGGCTCGGGGACAGCTTCCCAAGAGACCCAGTACTTC. Translating gives CASSEGSGTASQETQYF. The chain joins TRBV6-1 to TRBJ2-5; 7 nucleotides line up with TRBD1. Germline loops: CDR1 MNHNS, CDR2 SASEGT. The CDR3 totals 17 residues. The trim removed 1 base at V and 1 base at J, leaving 9 bases unmatched.

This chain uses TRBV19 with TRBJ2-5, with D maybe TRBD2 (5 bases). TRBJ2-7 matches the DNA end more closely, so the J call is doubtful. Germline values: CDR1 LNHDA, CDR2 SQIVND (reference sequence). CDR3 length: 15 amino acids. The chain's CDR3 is CASSPLDGNHYEQYF. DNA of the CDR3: TGTGCCAGTAGTCCTCTGGACGGGAACCACTACGAGCAGTACTTC.

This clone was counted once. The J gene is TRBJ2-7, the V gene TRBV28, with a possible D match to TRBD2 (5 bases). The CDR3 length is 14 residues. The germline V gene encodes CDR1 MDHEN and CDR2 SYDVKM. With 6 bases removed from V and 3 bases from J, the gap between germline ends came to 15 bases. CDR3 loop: CASRPLGGGYEQYF. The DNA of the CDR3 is TGTGCCAGCAGGCCCCTAGGAGGTGGCTACGAGCAGTACTTC. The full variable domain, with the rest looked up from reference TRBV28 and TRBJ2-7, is DVKVTQSSRYLVKRTGEKVFLECVQDMDHENMFWYRQDPGLGLRLIYFSYDVKMKEKGDIPEGYSVSREKKERFSLILESASTNQTSMYLCASRPLGGGYEQYFGPGTRLTVT.

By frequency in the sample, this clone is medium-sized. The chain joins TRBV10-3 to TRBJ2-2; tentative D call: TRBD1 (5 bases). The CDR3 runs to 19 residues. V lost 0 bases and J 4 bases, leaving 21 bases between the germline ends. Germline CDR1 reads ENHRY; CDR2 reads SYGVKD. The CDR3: CAISESDFQGALSTGELFF. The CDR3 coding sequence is TGTGCCATCAGTGAGTCCGACTTTCAAGGGGCACTTAGCACCGGGGAGCTGTTTTTT.

The CDR3 nucleotides are TGTGCCAGCAGTACCGGGACAGGGGAGTTTTCACCCCTCCACTTT. The encoded protein is CASSTGTGEFSPLHF. The chain couples TRBV5-4 to TRBJ1-6; TRBD1 matches at 10 bases. Germline loops: CDR1 SGHNT, CDR2 YYREEE (reference sequence). The CDR3 has 15 residues. V shed 5 bases, J shed 9 bases, and the junction held 8 bases outside the gene matches.

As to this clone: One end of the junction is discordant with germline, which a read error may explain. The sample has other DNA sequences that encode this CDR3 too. Written as DNA, the CDR3 is TGTGCTAGCAGCGAGGATAGCGGGAGAGGGGAGCAGTACTTC. It translates to CASSEDSGRGEQYF. This chain connects TRBV5-6 to TRBJ2-7; 9 bases line up with TRBD2. This CDR3 comprises 14 residues. CDR1 and CDR2 (germline): SGHDT, YYEEEE.

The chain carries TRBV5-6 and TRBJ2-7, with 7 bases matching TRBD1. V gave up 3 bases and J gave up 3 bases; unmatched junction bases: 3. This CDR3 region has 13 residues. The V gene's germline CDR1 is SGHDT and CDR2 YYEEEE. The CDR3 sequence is CASSYRDSYEQYF. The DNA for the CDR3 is TGTGCCAGCAGCTACCGGGACAGCTACGAGCAGTACTTC.